This T cell receptor beta chain was found in a study of response to subunit inactivated influenza vaccine. J gave up 6 bases and V 2 bases, and 5 bases lay outside the gene matches. CDR3 length equals 15 residues. Germline V lookup: CDR1 MDHEN, CDR2 SYDVKM. TCRdb re-called the RT-PCR reads through MiXCR, storing one row per CDR3 protein. The table has some 500,000 distinct CDR3 sequences, over 10% seen once. Sample: PBMCs from blood, taken 40 to 50 days after vaccination. The chain couples TRBV28 to TRBJ2-1; 9 bases agree with TRBD2. This clonotype was obtained from a man aged 50 to 60 who received an inactivated influenza vaccine. As DNA, the CDR3 is TGTGCCAGCAGTTTAATCCAGCGGGAGGTCAATGAGCAGTTCTTC. It translates to CASSLIQREVNEQFF.